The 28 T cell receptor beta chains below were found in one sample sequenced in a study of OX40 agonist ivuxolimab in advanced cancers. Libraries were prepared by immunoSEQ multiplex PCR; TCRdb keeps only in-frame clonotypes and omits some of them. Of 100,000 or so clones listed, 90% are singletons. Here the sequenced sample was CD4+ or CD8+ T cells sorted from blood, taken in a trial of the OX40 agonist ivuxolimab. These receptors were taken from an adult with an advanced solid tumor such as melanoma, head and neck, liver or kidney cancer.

CDR3 amino acids: CASRLSGKDEQFF. The CDR3, as DNA: TGCGCCAGCAGGCTTAGCGGGAAAGATGAGCAGTTCTTC. This chain uses TRBV4-1 with TRBJ2-1; 8 nucleotides match TRBD2. Losses at the gene ends were 6 bases for V and 8 bases for J; bases not matched to a gene: 6. The CDR3 runs 13 residues. Germline loops: CDR1 MGHRA, CDR2 YSYEKL.

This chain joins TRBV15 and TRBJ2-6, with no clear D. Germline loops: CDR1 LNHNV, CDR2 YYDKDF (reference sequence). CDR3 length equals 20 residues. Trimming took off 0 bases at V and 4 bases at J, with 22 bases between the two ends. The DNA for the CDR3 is TGTGCCACCAGCAGAGATAGGCGTCCGGTTATACGGTCAGGGGCCAACGTCCTGACTTTC. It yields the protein CATSRDRRPVIRSGANVLTF. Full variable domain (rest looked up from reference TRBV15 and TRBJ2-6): DAMVIQNPRYQVTQFGKPVTLSCSQTLNHNVMYWYQQKSSQAPKLLFHYYDKDFNNEADTPDNFQSRRPNTSFCFLDIRSPGLGDTAMYLCATSRDRRPVIRSGANVLTFGAGSRLTVL.

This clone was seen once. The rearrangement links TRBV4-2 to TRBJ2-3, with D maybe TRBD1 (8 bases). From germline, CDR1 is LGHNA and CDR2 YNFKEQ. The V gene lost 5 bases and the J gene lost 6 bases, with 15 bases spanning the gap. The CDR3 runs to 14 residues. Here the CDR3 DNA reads TGTGCCAGCAGCTCCCACAGGGGGGGTGATACGCAGTATTTT. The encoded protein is CASSSHRGGDTQYF.

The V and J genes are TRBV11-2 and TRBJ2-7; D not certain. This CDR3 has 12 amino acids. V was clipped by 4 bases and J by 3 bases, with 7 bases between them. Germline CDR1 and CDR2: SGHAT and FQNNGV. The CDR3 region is CASSSLNYEQYF. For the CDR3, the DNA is TGTGCCAGCAGCTCCTTAAACTACGAGCAGTACTTC.

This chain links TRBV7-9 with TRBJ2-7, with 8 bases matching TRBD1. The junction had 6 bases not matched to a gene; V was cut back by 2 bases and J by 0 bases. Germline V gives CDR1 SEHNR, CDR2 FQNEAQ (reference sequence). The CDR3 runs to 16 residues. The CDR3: CASSLLGRGPSYEQYF. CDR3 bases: TGTGCCAGCAGCTTACTGGGCAGGGGGCCCTCCTACGAGCAGTACTTC.

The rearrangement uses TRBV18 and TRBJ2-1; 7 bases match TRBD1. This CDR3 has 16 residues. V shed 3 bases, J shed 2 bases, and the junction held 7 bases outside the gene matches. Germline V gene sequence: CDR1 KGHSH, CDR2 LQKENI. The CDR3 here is CASSPGNRGTYNEQFF. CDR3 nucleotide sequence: TGTGCCAGCTCACCCGGAAACAGGGGCACCTACAATGAGCAGTTCTTC.

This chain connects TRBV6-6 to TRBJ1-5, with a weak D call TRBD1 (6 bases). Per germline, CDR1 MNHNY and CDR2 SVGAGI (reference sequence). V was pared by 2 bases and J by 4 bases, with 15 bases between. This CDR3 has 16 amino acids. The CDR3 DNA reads TGTGCCAGCAGTTACCCGGGACAAGGGGGAAATCAGCCCCAGCATTTT. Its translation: CASSYPGQGGNQPQHF.

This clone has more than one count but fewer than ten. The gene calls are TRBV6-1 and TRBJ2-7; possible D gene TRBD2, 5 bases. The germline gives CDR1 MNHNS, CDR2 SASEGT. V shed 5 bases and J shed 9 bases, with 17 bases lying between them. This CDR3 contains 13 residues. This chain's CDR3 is CASSSGSRLWQYF. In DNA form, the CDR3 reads TGTGCCAGCAGTTCGGGGTCACGCTTGTGGCAGTACTTC.

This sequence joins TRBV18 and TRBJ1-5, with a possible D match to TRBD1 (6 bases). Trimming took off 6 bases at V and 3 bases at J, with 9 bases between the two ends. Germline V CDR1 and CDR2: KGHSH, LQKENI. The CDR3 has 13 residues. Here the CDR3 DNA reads TGTGCCAGCTCGACAGGTCCCAATCAGCCCCAGCATTTT. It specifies CASSTGPNQPQHF.

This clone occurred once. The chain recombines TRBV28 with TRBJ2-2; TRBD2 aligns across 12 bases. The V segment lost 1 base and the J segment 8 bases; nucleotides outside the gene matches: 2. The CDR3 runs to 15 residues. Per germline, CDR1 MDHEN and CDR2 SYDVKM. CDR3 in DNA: TGTGCCAGCAGTTTATTTACTAGCGGGAGGGGGGAGCTGTTTTTT. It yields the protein CASSLFTSGRGELFF. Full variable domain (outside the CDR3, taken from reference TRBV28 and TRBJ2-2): DVKVTQSSRYLVKRTGEKVFLECVQDMDHENMFWYRQDPGLGLRLIYFSYDVKMKEKGDIPEGYSVSREKKERFSLILESASTNQTSMYLCASSLFTSGRGELFFGEGSRLTVL.

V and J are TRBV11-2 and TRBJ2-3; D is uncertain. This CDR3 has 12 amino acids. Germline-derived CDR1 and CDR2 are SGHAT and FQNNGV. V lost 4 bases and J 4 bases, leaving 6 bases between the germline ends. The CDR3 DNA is TGTGCCAGCAGCTCGCCCTCAGATACGCAGTATTTT. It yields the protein CASSSPSDTQYF.

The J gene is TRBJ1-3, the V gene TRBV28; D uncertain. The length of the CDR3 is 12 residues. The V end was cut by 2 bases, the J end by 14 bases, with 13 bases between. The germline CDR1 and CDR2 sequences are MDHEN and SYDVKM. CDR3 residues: CASSLVGRSLYF. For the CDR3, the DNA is TGTGCCAGCAGTTTAGTTGGCAGGTCGCTATATTTT.

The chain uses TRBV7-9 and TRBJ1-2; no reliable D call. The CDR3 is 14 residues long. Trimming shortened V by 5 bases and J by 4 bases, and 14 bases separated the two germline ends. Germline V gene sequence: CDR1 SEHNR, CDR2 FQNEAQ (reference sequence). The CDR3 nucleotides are TGTGCCAGCAGCGCCAGAGCGGAGGCCTATGGCTACACCTTC. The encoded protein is CASSARAEAYGYTF. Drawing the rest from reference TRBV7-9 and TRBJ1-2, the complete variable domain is DTGVSQNPRHKITKRGQNVTFRCDPISEHNRLYWYRQTLGQGPEFLTYFQNEAQLEKSRLLSDRFSAERPKGSFSTLEIQRTEQGDSAMYLCASSARAEAYGYTFGSGTRLTVV.

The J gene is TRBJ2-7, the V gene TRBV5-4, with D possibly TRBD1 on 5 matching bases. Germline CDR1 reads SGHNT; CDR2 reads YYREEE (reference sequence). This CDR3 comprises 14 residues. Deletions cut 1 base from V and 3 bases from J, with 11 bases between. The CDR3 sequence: CASSLKGPRYEQYF. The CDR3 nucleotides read TGTGCCAGCAGCTTGAAGGGGCCCCGCTACGAGCAGTACTTC.

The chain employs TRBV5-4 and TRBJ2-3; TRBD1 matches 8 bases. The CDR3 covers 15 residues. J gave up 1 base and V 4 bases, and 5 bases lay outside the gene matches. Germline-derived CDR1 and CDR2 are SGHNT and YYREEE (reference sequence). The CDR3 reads CASSPGQGRTDTQYF. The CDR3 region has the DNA TGTGCCAGCAGCCCTGGACAGGGACGCACAGATACGCAGTATTTT.

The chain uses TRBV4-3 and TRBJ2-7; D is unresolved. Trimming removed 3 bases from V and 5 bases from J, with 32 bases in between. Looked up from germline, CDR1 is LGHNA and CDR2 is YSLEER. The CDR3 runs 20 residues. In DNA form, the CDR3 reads TGCGCCAGCAGCCAGGATCCCGTTTCGGACCGTCCTGCCCCTCAGGACGAGCAGTACTTC. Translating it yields CASSQDPVSDRPAPQDEQYF.

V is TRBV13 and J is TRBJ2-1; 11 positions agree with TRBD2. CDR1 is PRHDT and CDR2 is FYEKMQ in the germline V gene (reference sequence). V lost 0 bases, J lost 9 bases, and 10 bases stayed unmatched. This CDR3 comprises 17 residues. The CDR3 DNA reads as TGTGCCAGCAGCTTAGGCCTGGGACTAGCGGCCACGTCTGAGCAGTTCTTC. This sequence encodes CASSLGLGLAATSEQFF.

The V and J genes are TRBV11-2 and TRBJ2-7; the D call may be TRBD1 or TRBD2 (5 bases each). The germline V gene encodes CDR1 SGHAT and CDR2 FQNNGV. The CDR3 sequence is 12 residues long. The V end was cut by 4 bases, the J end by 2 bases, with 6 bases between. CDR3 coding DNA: TGTGCCAGCAGCTGGGGACCCTACGAGCAGTACTTC. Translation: CASSWGPYEQYF.

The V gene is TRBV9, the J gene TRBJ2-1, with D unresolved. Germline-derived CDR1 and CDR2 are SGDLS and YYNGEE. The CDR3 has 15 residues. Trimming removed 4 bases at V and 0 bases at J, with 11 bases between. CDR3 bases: TGTGCCAGCAGCCCCCGCCTTAGCTCCTACAATGAGCAGTTCTTC. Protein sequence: CASSPRLSSYNEQFF.

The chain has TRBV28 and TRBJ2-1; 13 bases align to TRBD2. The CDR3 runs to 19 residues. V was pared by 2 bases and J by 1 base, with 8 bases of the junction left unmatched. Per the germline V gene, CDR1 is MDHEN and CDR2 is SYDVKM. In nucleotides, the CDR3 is TGTGCCAGCAGTTTAGGACTAGCGGGAGTACTCTTTTCCTACAATGAGCAGTTCTTC. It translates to CASSLGLAGVLFSYNEQFF.

The CDR3 DNA reads as TGTGCCAGCAGCTTGAGCGGGAGTACCGGGGAGCTGTTTTTT. It yields the protein CASSLSGSTGELFF. The chain has TRBV7-2 and TRBJ2-2, with 8 positions matching TRBD2. The germline CDR1 and CDR2 sequences are SGHTA and FQGNSA. Unmatched junction bases numbered 2, after V lost 3 bases and J lost 5 bases. There are 14 residues in the CDR3.

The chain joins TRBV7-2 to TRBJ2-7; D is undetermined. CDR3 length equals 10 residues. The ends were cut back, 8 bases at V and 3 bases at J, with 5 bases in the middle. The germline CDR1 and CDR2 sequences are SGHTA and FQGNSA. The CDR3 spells CASGNYEQYF. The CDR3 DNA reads TGTGCCAGCGGCAACTACGAGCAGTACTTC.

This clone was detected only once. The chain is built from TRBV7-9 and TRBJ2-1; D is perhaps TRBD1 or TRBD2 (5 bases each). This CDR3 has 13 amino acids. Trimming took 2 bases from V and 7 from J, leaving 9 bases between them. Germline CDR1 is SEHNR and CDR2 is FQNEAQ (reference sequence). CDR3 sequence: CASSLIGANEQFF. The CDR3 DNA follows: TGTGCCAGCAGCTTAATCGGGGCAAATGAGCAGTTCTTC.

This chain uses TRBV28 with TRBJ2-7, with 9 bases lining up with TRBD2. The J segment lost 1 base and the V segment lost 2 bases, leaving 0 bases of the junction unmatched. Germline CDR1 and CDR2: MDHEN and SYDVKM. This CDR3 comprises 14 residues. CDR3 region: CASSLAGGSYEQYF. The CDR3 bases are TGTGCCAGCAGTTTAGCGGGAGGGTCCTACGAGCAGTACTTC.

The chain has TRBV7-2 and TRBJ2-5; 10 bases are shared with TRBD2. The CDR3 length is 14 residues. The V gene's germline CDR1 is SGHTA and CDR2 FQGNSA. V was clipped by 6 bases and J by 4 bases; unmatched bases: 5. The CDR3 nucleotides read TGTGCCAGCAGAAAAGCGGGAGGGGCAGAGACCCAGTACTTC. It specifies CASRKAGGAETQYF.

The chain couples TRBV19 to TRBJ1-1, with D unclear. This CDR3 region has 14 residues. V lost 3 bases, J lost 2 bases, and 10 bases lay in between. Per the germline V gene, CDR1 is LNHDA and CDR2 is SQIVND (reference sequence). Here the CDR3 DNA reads TGTGCCAGTAGTATTCTCTCGGCCAACACTGAAGCTTTCTTT. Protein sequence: CASSILSANTEAFF.

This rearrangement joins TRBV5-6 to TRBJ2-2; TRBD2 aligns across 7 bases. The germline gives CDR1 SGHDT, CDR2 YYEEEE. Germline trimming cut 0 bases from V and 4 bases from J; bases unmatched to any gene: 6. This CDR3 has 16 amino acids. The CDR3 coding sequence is TGTGCCAGCAGCTTGGCCCTAGCGGAATTCACCGGGGAGCTGTTTTTT. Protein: CASSLALAEFTGELFF.

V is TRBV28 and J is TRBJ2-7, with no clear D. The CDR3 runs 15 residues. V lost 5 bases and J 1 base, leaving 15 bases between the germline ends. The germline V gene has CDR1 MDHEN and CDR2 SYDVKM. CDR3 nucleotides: TGTGCCAGCAGTCATTCCTCGGGTGGTTCCTACGAGCAGTACTTC. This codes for CASSHSSGGSYEQYF.